This entry is about one T cell receptor beta chain. As yet, its antigen is unknown. Original handling: Owing to the provision of junction-only sequences devoid of quality scores by immunoSEQ, filtering differed. Assay used: immunoSEQ multiplex PCR; TCRdb lists only in-frame clones, some missing. V, J and clone size are taken as reported in that table, and D and trimming were inferred from the DNA itself. This table holds roughly 1,600,000 clones, approximately 98.5% found once. This record comes from a study of shared clonotypes between healthy human individuals. Study-level findings and limits: Sampling included only blood; tissue repertoires likely differ.

Germline CDR1 is LNHDA and CDR2 is SQIVND (reference sequence). Trimming left V 3 bases short and J 5 bases short, with 4 bases between. This CDR3 has 12 amino acids. Sequences were obtained from naive CD4+ T cells sorted from blood. Subset noted: CD45RA+ positively selected. This clonotype was obtained from a man under 40 in good health. The chain employs TRBV19 and TRBJ2-2; D gene ambiguous. CDR3 amino acids: CASSILTGELFF. CDR3 nucleotide sequence: TGTGCCAGTAGTATTCTTACCGGGGAGCTGTTTTTT.